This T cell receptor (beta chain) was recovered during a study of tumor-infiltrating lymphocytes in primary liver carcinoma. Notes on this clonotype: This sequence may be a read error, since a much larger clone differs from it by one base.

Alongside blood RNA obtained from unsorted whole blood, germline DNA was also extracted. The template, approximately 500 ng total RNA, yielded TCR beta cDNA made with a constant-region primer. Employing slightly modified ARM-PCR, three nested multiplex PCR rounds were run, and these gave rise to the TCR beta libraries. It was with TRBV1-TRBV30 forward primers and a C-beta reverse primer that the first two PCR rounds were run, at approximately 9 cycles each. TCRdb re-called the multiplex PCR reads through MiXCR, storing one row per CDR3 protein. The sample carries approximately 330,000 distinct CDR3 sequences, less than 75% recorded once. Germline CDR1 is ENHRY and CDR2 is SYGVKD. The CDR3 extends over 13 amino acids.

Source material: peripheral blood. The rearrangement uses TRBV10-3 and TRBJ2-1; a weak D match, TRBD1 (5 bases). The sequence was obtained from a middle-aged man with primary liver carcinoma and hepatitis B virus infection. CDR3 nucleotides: TGTGCCATCAGTGACCCGACAGCCAATGAGCAGATCTTC. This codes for CAISDPTANEQIF.